A selection of T cell receptor beta chains follows, all from one sample in a study of blood T cell repertoires in COVID-19. TCRdb's copy holds only in-frame clones and misses some; the assay was immunoSEQ multiplex PCR. The sample gives 100,000 to 150,000 clones, around 87% of which show up once; roughly 7.6% is in the top ten. Sequencing was carried out using peripheral blood. The receptors shown here come from a man in his forties or fifties with acute or convalescent COVID-19. The CDR3 runs from the conserved cysteine through the conserved F or W. The order of the fields is D gene, V gene, clone size, CDR3 length, J gene, CDR3 protein, CDR3 DNA. The D gene is left open where the match is weak. A clone size is listed for some rows: how often the clone was seen (once, few, many), or a class if it is expanded.

d_call: TRBD2; v_call: TRBV5-8; clone_size: NA; cdr3_length: 17; j_call: TRBJ2-3; cdr3_aa: CASSPTRLAGIKDTQYF; cdr3_nt: TGTGCCAGCAGCCCTACCAGACTAGCGGGAATTAAAGATACGCAGTATTTT
d_call: NA; v_call: TRBV11-2; clone_size: NA; cdr3_length: 13; j_call: TRBJ1-5; cdr3_aa: CASSLEGYQPQHF; cdr3_nt: TGTGCCAGCAGCTTAGAGGGCTATCAGCCCCAGCATTTT
d_call: NA; v_call: TRBV19; clone_size: NA; cdr3_length: 15; j_call: TRBJ1-1; cdr3_aa: CASSLDRDMNTEAFF; cdr3_nt: TGTGCCAGTAGTCTCGACCGAGACATGAACACTGAAGCTTTCTTT
d_call: NA; v_call: TRBV19; clone_size: few; cdr3_length: 15; j_call: TRBJ2-3; cdr3_aa: CASGAISASTDTQYF; cdr3_nt: TGTGCCAGTGGGGCCATAAGTGCTAGCACAGATACGCAGTATTTT
d_call: NA; v_call: TRBV20-1; clone_size: NA; cdr3_length: 14; j_call: TRBJ2-2; cdr3_aa: CSASVPGVTGELFF; cdr3_nt: TGCAGTGCTAGTGTCCCAGGGGTCACCGGGGAGCTGTTTTTT
d_call: TRBD2; v_call: TRBV5-1; clone_size: NA; cdr3_length: 16; j_call: TRBJ2-1; cdr3_aa: CASSFSATSGYNEQFF; cdr3_nt: TGCGCCAGCAGCTTTTCGGCGACTAGCGGATACAATGAGCAGTTCTTC
d_call: NA; v_call: TRBV3-1/TRBV3-2; clone_size: NA; cdr3_length: 13; j_call: TRBJ1-4; cdr3_aa: CASSQEVREKLFF; cdr3_nt: TGTGCCAGCAGCCAAGAGGTCCGGGAAAAACTGTTTTTT
d_call: TRBD1; v_call: TRBV29-1; clone_size: NA; cdr3_length: 18; j_call: TRBJ2-1; cdr3_aa: CSALGPPTGGDGYNEQFF; cdr3_nt: TGCAGCGCCCTAGGCCCTCCGACAGGGGGAGACGGGTACAATGAGCAGTTCTTC
d_call: NA; v_call: TRBV20-1; clone_size: NA; cdr3_length: 11; j_call: TRBJ2-1; cdr3_aa: CSAILINEQFF; cdr3_nt: TGCAGTGCTATCCTTATCAATGAGCAGTTCTTC
d_call: TRBD1; v_call: TRBV10-2; clone_size: NA; cdr3_length: 15; j_call: TRBJ1-1; cdr3_aa: CASLTGYGTSTEAFF; cdr3_nt: TGCGCCAGTCTGACAGGGTACGGCACCAGCACTGAAGCTTTCTTT
d_call: NA; v_call: TRBV6-6; clone_size: NA; cdr3_length: 15; j_call: TRBJ1-1; cdr3_aa: CASLPTYRRNTEAFF; cdr3_nt: TGTGCCAGCCTTCCTACCTACAGAAGGAACACTGAAGCTTTCTTT
d_call: NA; v_call: TRBV9; clone_size: NA; cdr3_length: 17; j_call: TRBJ1-4; cdr3_aa: CASSVGRVGQGGEKLFF; cdr3_nt: TGTGCCAGCAGCGTAGGACGAGTGGGCCAGGGAGGGGAAAAACTGTTTTTT
d_call: TRBD1; v_call: TRBV7-8; clone_size: NA; cdr3_length: 15; j_call: TRBJ2-7; cdr3_aa: CASSQAPGQTYEQYF; cdr3_nt: TGTGCCAGCAGCCAAGCTCCGGGACAGACCTACGAGCAGTACTTC
d_call: NA; v_call: TRBV4-1; clone_size: NA; cdr3_length: 16; j_call: TRBJ1-3; cdr3_aa: CASSQEEGSTGNTIYF; cdr3_nt: TGCGCCAGCAGCCAAGAGGAGGGTTCCACTGGAAACACCATATATTTT
d_call: TRBD1; v_call: TRBV19; clone_size: once; cdr3_length: 13; j_call: TRBJ2-2; cdr3_aa: CASGQGRAGELFF; cdr3_nt: TGTGCCAGCGGACAGGGGAGAGCCGGGGAGCTGTTTTTT
d_call: TRBD2; v_call: TRBV19; clone_size: NA; cdr3_length: 17; j_call: TRBJ2-2; cdr3_aa: CASRTPGLAGVNGELFF; cdr3_nt: TGTGCCAGTAGAACCCCCGGGCTAGCGGGAGTTAACGGGGAGCTGTTTTTT
d_call: NA; v_call: TRBV6-5; clone_size: NA; cdr3_length: 15; j_call: TRBJ2-2; cdr3_aa: CASSPGRVYTGELFF; cdr3_nt: TGTGCCAGCAGCCCCGGGCGGGTCTACACCGGGGAGCTGTTTTTT
d_call: NA; v_call: TRBV6-5; clone_size: NA; cdr3_length: 15; j_call: TRBJ2-7; cdr3_aa: CASQKHNQREYEQYF; cdr3_nt: TGTGCCAGCCAAAAACACAATCAACGGGAGTACGAGCAGTACTTC
d_call: NA; v_call: TRBV21-1; clone_size: NA; cdr3_length: 16; j_call: TRBJ2-5; cdr3_aa: CASSKKASGVQETQYF; cdr3_nt: TGTGCCAGCAGCAAAAAGGCTAGCGGTGTCCAAGAGACCCAGTACTTC
d_call: TRBD2; v_call: TRBV6-6; clone_size: NA; cdr3_length: 16; j_call: TRBJ2-1; cdr3_aa: CASSYPGLAANNEQFF; cdr3_nt: TGTGCCAGCAGTTACCCGGGACTAGCGGCGAACAATGAGCAGTTCTTC
d_call: TRBD2; v_call: TRBV2; clone_size: NA; cdr3_length: 15; j_call: TRBJ2-1; cdr3_aa: CASRLLAGGVNEQFF; cdr3_nt: TGTGCCAGCAGGTTACTAGCGGGAGGGGTCAATGAGCAGTTCTTC
d_call: NA; v_call: TRBV5-1; clone_size: NA; cdr3_length: 13; j_call: TRBJ2-7; cdr3_aa: CASSSGSRYEQYF; cdr3_nt: TGCGCCAGCAGCTCCGGGTCTCGCTACGAGCAGTACTTC
d_call: NA; v_call: TRBV27; clone_size: NA; cdr3_length: 13; j_call: TRBJ1-2; cdr3_aa: CASSLTGSGGYTF; cdr3_nt: TGTGCCAGCAGTTTGACAGGTTCCGGTGGCTACACCTTC
d_call: TRBD1; v_call: TRBV5-1; clone_size: once; cdr3_length: 14; j_call: TRBJ1-5; cdr3_aa: CASSRDRGGQPQHF; cdr3_nt: TGCGCCAGCAGCCGGGACAGGGGTGGTCAGCCCCAGCATTTT
d_call: TRBD2; v_call: TRBV27; clone_size: NA; cdr3_length: 17; j_call: TRBJ2-1; cdr3_aa: CASRLSTSGRGYNEQFF; cdr3_nt: TGTGCCAGCAGACTTTCGACTAGCGGGAGAGGGTACAATGAGCAGTTCTTC
d_call: NA; v_call: TRBV7-9; clone_size: NA; cdr3_length: 13; j_call: TRBJ2-3; cdr3_aa: CASSLSRADWGVF; cdr3_nt: TGTGCCAGCAGCTTATCTAGGGCGGATTGGGGGGTTTTT
d_call: NA; v_call: TRBV29-1; clone_size: NA; cdr3_length: 10; j_call: TRBJ2-5; cdr3_aa: CSVESGTQYF; cdr3_nt: TGCAGCGTTGAATCGGGGACCCAGTACTTC
d_call: NA; v_call: TRBV14; clone_size: NA; cdr3_length: 15; j_call: TRBJ2-7; cdr3_aa: CASSQETGSSYEQYF; cdr3_nt: TGTGCCAGCAGCCAAGAGACCGGGAGCTCCTACGAGCAGTACTTC
d_call: TRBD2; v_call: TRBV24-1; clone_size: NA; cdr3_length: 16; j_call: TRBJ2-1; cdr3_aa: CATSDGTSGGYNEQFF; cdr3_nt: TGTGCCACCAGTGATGGGACTAGCGGGGGCTACAATGAGCAGTTCTTC
d_call: TRBD1; v_call: TRBV9; clone_size: NA; cdr3_length: 13; j_call: TRBJ2-7; cdr3_aa: CASSVQQGDEQYF; cdr3_nt: TGTGCCAGCAGCGTACAACAGGGGGACGAGCAGTACTTC
d_call: TRBD2; v_call: TRBV19; clone_size: NA; cdr3_length: 15; j_call: TRBJ2-1; cdr3_aa: CASSIGLAGGNEQFF; cdr3_nt: TGTGCCAGTAGTATAGGACTAGCGGGAGGGAATGAGCAGTTCTTC
d_call: TRBD1; v_call: TRBV5-1; clone_size: NA; cdr3_length: 16; j_call: TRBJ1-6; cdr3_aa: CASRLWAGTGSSPLHF; cdr3_nt: TGCGCCAGCAGACTCTGGGCCGGGACAGGGAGTTCACCCCTCCACTTT
d_call: NA; v_call: TRBV10-3; clone_size: NA; cdr3_length: 12; j_call: TRBJ2-2; cdr3_aa: CAISDSAGELFF; cdr3_nt: TGTGCCATCAGTGACTCGGCCGGGGAGCTGTTTTTT
d_call: TRBD2; v_call: TRBV7-6; clone_size: NA; cdr3_length: 17; j_call: TRBJ2-1; cdr3_aa: CASSLAQGGGRTNEQFF; cdr3_nt: TGTGCCAGCAGCTTAGCGCAGGGCGGCGGGAGGACCAATGAGCAGTTCTTC
d_call: TRBD1; v_call: TRBV7-8; clone_size: NA; cdr3_length: 14; j_call: TRBJ1-6; cdr3_aa: CASSSTGGSSPLHF; cdr3_nt: TGTGCCAGCAGCTCGACAGGGGGTAGTTCACCCCTCCACTTT
d_call: TRBD2; v_call: TRBV3-1/TRBV3-2; clone_size: NA; cdr3_length: 24; j_call: TRBJ2-1; cdr3_aa: CASKSEIAGGWRTSGKQEDNEQFF; cdr3_nt: TGTGCCAGCAAATCCGAAATAGCGGGGGGGTGGAGGACTAGCGGGAAACAGGAAGACAATGAGCAGTTCTTC
d_call: NA; v_call: TRBV30; clone_size: NA; cdr3_length: 12; j_call: TRBJ1-5; cdr3_aa: CAWTHSNQPQHF; cdr3_nt: TGTGCCTGGACCCATAGCAATCAGCCCCAGCATTTT
d_call: NA; v_call: TRBV21-1; clone_size: NA; cdr3_length: 14; j_call: TRBJ2-4; cdr3_aa: CASLWSTPKNIQYF; cdr3_nt: TGTGCCAGCCTTTGGTCGACACCCAAAAACATTCAGTACTTC